This T cell receptor (beta chain) was documented in a study of cytomegalovirus exposure and HLA in healthy donors. The V segment lost 5 bases and the J segment 3 bases; nucleotides outside the gene matches: 4. Germline lookup yields CDR1 MNHNS and CDR2 SASEGT. The CDR3 consists of 14 residues. Study-wide results and limits: Later genetic work tied a missense DCLRE1C variant to beta-chain V and J trimming. Fewer N-insertions than the roughly 700-donor mean were reportedly shown by an Asian-associated ancestry cluster in a later analysis. Sequencing likely caused a cluster of highly shared sequence variants. Three chains linked to CMV were shown in vitro to be specific for CMV antigens.

The PCR used 60 Vbeta and 13 Jbeta primers. Sequencing was performed with immunoSEQ multiplex PCR; in TCRdb, only in-frame clones are kept and a portion is missing. The sample consists of some 190,000 clones, approximately 81% of them appearing once. Concerning this clone itself: The antigen remains undetermined.

The sequenced material came from PBMCs. The chain employs TRBV6-1 and TRBJ2-5; 9 bases align to TRBD1. The sequence derives from a boy younger than 10 in good health and CMV-seronegative. CDR3 bases: TGTGCCAGCAGTCGGACAGGGGCGAAAGAGACCCAGTACTTC. This translates into CASSRTGAKETQYF.